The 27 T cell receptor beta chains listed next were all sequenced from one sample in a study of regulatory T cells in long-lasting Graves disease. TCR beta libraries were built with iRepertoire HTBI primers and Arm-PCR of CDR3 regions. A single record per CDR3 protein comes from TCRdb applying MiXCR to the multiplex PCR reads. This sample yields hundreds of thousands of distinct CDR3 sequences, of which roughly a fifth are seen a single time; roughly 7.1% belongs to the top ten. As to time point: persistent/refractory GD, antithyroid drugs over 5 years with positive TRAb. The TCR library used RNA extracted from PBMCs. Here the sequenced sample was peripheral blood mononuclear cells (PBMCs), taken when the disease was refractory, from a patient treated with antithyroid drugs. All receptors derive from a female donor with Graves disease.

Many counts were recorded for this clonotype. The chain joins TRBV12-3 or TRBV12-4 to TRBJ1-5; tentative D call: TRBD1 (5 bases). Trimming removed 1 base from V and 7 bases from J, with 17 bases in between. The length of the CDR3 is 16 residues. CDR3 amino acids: CASSLEGPGGVQPQHF. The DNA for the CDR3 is TGTGCCAGCAGTTTAGAGGGACCTGGGGGGGTACAGCCCCAGCATTTT.

CDR3 loop: CASSLGTGGFDEQYF. The CDR3 DNA reads TGTGCCAGCAGCCTAGGGACAGGGGGATTCGACGAGCAGTACTTC. The rearrangement joins TRBV3-1 to TRBJ2-7; 11 bases map to TRBD1. Germline trimming cut 4 bases from V and 5 bases from J; bases unmatched to any gene: 7. This CDR3 contains 15 residues. In germline, CDR1 is LGHDT, CDR2 YNNKEL (reference sequence).

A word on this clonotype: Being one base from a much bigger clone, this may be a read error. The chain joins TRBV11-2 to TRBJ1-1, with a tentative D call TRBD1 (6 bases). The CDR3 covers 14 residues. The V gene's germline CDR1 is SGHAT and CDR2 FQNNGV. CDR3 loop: CAGSFTGTNTEAFF. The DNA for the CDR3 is TGTGCCGGCAGCTTCACAGGGACGAACACTGAAGCTTTCTTT.

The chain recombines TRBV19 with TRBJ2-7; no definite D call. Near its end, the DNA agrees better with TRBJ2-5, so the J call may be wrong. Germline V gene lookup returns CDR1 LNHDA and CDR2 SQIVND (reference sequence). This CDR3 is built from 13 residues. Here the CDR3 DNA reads TGTGCCAGTAGTATTGAGATTGAGGAGACCCAGTACTTC. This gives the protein CASSIEIEETQYF.

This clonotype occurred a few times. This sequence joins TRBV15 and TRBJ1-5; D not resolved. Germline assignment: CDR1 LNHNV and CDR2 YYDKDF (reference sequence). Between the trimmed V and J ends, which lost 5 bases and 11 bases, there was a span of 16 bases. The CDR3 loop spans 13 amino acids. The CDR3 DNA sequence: TGTGCCACCAGCCCCCAACAAACACCGGCCCAGCATTTT. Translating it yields CATSPQQTPAQHF.

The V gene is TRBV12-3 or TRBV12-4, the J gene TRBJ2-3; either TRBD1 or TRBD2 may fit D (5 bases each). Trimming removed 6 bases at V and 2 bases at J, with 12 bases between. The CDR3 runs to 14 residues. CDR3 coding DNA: TGTGCCAGCAGCCTGACCGGGGCCACAGATACGCAGTATTTT. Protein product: CASSLTGATDTQYF.

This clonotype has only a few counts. The CDR3 sequence: CASAGTWGNTIYF. Here the CDR3 DNA reads TGTGCCAGTGCCGGGACCTGGGGAAACACCATATATTTT. V is TRBV6-2 or TRBV6-3 and J is TRBJ1-3; D is perhaps TRBD1 (5 bases). This CDR3 region has 13 residues. The V end was cut by 9 bases, the J end by 4 bases, with 13 bases between. Germline CDR1 and CDR2: MNHEY and SVGEGT.

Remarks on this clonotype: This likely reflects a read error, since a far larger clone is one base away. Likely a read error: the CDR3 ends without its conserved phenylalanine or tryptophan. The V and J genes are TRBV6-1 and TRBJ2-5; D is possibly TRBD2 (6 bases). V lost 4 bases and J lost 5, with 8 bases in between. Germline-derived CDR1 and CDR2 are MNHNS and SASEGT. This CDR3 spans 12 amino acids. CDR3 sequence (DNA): TGTGCCAGCAGTGTTCTAGCGGAGACCCAGTACCTC. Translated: CASSVLAETQYL.

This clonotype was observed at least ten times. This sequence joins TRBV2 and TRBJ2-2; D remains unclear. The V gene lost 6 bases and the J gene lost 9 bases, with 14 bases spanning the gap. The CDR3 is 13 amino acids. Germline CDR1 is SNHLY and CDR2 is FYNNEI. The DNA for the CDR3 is TGTGCCAGCAGGCCCAATGGAATCCGGGAGCTGTTTTTT. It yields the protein CASRPNGIRELFF.

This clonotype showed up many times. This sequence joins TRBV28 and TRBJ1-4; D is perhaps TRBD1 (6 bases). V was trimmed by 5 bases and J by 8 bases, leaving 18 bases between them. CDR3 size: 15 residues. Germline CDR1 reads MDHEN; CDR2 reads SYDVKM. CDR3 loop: CASSHSSGVGEKLFF. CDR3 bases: TGTGCCAGCAGTCACTCCTCAGGGGTGGGGGAAAAACTGTTTTTT.

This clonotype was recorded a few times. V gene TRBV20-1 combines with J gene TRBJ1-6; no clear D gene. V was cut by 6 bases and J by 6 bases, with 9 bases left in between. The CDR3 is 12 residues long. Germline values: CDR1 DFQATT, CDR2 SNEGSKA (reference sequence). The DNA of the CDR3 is TGCAGTGCCCGGAGCACTAATTCACCCCTCCACTTT. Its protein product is CSARSTNSPLHF.

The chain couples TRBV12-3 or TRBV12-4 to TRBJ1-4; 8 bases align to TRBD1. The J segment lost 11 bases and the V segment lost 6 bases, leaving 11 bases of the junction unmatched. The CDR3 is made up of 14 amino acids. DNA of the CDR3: TGTGCCAGCAGACTAAAGACAGGGGAGGAGAAACTGTTTTTT. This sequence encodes CASRLKTGEEKLFF.

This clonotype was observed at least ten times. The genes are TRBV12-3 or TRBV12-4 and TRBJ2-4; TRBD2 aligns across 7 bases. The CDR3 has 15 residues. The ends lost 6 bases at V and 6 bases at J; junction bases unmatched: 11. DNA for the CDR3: TGTGCCAGCAGCCCGGTTCTGGGCGGGAGAAACATTCAGTACTTC. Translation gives CASSPVLGGRNIQYF.

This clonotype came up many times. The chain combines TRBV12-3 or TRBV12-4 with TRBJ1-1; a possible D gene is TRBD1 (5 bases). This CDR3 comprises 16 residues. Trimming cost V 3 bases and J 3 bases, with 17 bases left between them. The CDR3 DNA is TGTGCCAGCAGTTTGACAGTGAGGGGTGCGGACACTGAAGCTTTCTTT. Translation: CASSLTVRGADTEAFF.

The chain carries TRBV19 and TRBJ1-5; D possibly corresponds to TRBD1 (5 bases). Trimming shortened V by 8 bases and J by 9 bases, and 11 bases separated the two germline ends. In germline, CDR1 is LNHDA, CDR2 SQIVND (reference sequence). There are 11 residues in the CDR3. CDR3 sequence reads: CASGDRGPQHF. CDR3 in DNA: TGTGCCAGTGGGGACCGGGGGCCCCAGCATTTT. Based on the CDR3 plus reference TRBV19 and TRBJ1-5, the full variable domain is DGGITQSPKYLFRKEGQNVTLSCEQNLNHDAMYWYRQDPGQGLRLIYYSQIVNDFQKGDIAEGYSVSREKKESFPLTVTSAQKNPTAFYLCASGDRGPQHFGDGTRLSIL.

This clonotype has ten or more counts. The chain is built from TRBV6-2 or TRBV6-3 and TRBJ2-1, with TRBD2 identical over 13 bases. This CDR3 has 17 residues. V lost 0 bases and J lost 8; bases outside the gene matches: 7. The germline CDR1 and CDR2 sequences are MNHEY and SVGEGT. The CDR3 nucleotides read TGTGCCAGCAGTTACTCGCTCGGACTAGCGGGAGTAGATGAGCAGTTCTTC. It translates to CASSYSLGLAGVDEQFF.

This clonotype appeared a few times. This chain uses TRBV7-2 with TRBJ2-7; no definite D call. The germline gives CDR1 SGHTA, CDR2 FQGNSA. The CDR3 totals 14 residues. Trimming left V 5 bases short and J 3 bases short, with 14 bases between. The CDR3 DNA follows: TGTGCCAGCAGCCCTCGTTTCCAGGTCTACGAGCAGTACTTC. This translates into CASSPRFQVYEQYF.

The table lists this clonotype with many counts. CDR3 loop: CASSRQRETQYF. The CDR3 DNA reads TGTGCCAGCTCAAGACAGCGAGAGACCCAGTACTTC. J is TRBJ2-5 and V is TRBV6-1; D might be TRBD1 (5 bases). The CDR3 runs 12 residues. Between the trimmed V and J ends, which lost 8 bases and 4 bases, there was a span of 11 bases. Germline lookup yields CDR1 MNHNS and CDR2 SASEGT.

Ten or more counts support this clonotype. The CDR3 protein is CASTGGSGRREQYF. The CDR3 DNA is TGTGCCAGCACAGGGGGCAGCGGGAGACGCGAGCAGTACTTC. This chain links TRBV28 with TRBJ2-7; possibly TRBD1 or TRBD2 for D (8 bases each). CDR3 length: 14 amino acids. Germline V lookup: CDR1 MDHEN, CDR2 SYDVKM. V was cut by 7 bases and J by 6 bases, with 19 bases left in between.

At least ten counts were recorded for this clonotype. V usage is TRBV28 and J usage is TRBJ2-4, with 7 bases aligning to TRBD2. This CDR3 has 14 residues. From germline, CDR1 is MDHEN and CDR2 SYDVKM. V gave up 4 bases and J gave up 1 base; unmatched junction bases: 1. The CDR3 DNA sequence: TGTGCCAGCAGTTGGGGGGGGGCCAAAAACATTCAGTACTTC. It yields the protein CASSWGGAKNIQYF.

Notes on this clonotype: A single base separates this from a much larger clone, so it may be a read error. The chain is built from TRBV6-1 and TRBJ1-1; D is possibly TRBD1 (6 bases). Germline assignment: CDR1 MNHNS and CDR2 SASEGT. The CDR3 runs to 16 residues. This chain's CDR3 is CASRPSGRGLNTEASF. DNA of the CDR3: TGTGCCAGCAGACCCTCAGGCCGGGGGCTGAACACTGAAGCTTCCTTT.

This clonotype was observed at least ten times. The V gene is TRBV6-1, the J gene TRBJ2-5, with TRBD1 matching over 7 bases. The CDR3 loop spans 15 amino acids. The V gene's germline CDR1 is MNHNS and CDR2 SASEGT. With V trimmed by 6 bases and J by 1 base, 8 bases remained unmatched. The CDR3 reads CASSSWTGLQETQYF. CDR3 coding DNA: TGTGCCAGCAGCTCATGGACAGGTCTCCAAGAGACCCAGTACTTC.

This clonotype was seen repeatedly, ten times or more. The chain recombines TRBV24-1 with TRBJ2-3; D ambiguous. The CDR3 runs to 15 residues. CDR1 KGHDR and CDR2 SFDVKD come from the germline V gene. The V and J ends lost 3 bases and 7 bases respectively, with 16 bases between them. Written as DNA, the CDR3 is TGTGCCACCAGTGATCCTCGCCAGGCTGGAAATACGCAGTATTTT. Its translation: CATSDPRQAGNTQYF.

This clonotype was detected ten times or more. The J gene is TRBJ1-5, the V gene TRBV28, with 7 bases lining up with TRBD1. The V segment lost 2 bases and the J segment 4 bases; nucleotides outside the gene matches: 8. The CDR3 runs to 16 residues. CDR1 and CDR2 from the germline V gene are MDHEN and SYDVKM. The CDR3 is CASSLGGGTANQPQHF. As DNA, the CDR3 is TGTGCCAGCAGTTTAGGGGGTGGGACAGCGAATCAGCCCCAGCATTTT.

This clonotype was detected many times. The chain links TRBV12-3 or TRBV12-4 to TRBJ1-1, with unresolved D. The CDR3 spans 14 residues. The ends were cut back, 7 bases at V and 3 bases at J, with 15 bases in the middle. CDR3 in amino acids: CASTLTDFHTEAFF. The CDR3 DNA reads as TGTGCCAGCACCCTGACCGATTTTCACACTGAAGCTTTCTTT.

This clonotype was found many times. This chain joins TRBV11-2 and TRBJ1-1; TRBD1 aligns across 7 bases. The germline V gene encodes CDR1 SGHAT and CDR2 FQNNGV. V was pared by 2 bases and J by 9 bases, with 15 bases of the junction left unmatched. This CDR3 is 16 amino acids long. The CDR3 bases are TGTGCCAGCAGCTTAAGGACAGGAGTTGAATCGATGAAAGCTTTCTTT. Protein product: CASSLRTGVESMKAFF.

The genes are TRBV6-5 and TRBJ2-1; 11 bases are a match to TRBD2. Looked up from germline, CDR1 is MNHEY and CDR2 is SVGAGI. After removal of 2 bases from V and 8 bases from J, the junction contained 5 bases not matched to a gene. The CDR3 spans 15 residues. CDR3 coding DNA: TGTGCCAGCAGTTACACTAGCGGGAGTTGGGATGAGCAGTTCTTC. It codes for CASSYTSGSWDEQFF.